Listed here is a single T cell receptor beta chain. These data come from a study of blood T cell repertoires in COVID-19. About the research overall: The analysed material was cDNA or gDNA that came from T cells, B-cell-depleted T cells, or PBMCs.

V gave up 6 bases and J gave up 4 bases; unmatched junction bases: 8. Germline values: CDR1 ENHRY, CDR2 SYGVKD. This CDR3 spans 14 amino acids. Generated by immunoSEQ multiplex PCR, the TCRdb table keeps only in-frame clones and is missing some. The sample yields 45,000 to 60,000 clones, 75% to 90% seen once. Sequencing input: peripheral blood. The chain combines TRBV10-3 with TRBJ1-1; 7 bases agree with TRBD1. The sequence was collected from a man in his sixties with acute or convalescent COVID-19. CDR3 DNA sequence: TGTGCCATCAGCGAGACAGGGAGTGCCACTGAAGCTTTCTTT. Translation gives CAISETGSATEAFF.